This TCR beta chain appears in the sequencing data of a study of blood T cell repertoires in COVID-19. Study summary: Donors in the United States, Italy and Spain gave samples during acute or convalescent COVID-19. PBMCs, B-cell-depleted T cells, or T cells were the source of the cDNA or gDNA that made up the material.

Per the original methods: The authors estimated nucleated cell counts from reference gene primer amplification. The method was immunoSEQ multiplex PCR; TCRdb's version includes in-frame clones alone and lacks a portion of them. V and J calls and clone size are copied from that table; D and trimming were computed from the DNA. The data contain tens of thousands of clones, approximately 87% of them seen just once; the ten biggest clones take up 17%. Germline CDR1 is SGHVS and CDR2 is FQNEAQ. V dropped 1 base and J dropped 6; count of bases not matched to a gene: 3. The CDR3 consists of 14 residues. The source of this sequence is a human donor in a cohort sampled during active COVID-19. Sample: peripheral blood. The rearrangement uses TRBV7-8 and TRBJ2-1; 7 positions agree with TRBD1. In DNA, the CDR3 is TGTGCCAGCAGCTTAGGGGGACAGCCCAATGAGCAGTTCTTC. Protein product: CASSLGGQPNEQFF.